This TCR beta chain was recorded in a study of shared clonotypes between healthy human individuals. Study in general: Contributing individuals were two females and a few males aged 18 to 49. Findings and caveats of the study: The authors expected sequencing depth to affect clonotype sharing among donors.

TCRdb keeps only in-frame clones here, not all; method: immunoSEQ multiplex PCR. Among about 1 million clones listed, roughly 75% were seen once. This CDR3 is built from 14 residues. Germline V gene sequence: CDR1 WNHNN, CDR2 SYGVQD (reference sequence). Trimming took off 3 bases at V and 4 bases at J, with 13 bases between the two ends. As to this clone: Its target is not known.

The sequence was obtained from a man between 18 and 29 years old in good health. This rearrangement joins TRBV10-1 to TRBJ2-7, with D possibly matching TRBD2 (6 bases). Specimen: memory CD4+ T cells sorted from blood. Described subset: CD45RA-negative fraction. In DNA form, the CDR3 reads TGCGCCAGCAGTGATAAGCGGGTCGAGTACGAGCAGTACTTC. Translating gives CASSDKRVEYEQYF.